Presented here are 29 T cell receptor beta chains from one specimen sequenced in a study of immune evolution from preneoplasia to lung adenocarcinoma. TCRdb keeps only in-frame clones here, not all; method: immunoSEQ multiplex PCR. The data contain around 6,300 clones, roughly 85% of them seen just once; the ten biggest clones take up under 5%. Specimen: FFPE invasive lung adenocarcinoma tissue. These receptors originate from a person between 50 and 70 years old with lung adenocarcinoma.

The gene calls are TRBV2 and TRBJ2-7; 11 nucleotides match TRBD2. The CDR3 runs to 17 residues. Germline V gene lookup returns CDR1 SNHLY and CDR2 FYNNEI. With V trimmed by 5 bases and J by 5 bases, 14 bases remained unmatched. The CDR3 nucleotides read TGTGCCAGCAGTACCCGTAGCGGGAGGGCCGACGGGGACGAGCAGTACTTC. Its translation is CASSTRSGRADGDEQYF.

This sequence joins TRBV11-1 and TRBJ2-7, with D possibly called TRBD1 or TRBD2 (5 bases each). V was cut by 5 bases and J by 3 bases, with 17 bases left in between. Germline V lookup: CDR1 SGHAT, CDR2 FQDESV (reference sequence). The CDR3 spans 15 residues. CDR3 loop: CASSRFGGDYYEQYF. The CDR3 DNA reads TGTGCCAGCAGCCGCTTTGGGGGAGACTACTACGAGCAGTACTTC. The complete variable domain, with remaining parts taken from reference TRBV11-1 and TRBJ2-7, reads EAEVAQSPRYKITEKSQAVAFWCDPISGHATLYWYRQILGQGPELLVQFQDESVVDDSQLPKDRFSAERLKGVDSTLKIQPAELGDSAMYLCASSRFGGDYYEQYFGPGTRLTVT.

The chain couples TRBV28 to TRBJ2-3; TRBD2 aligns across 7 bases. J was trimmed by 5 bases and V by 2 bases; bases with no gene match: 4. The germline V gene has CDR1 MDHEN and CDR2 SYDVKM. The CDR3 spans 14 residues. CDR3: CASSLPGRRDTQYF. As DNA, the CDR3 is TGTGCCAGCAGTTTACCCGGGAGGAGAGATACGCAGTATTTT.

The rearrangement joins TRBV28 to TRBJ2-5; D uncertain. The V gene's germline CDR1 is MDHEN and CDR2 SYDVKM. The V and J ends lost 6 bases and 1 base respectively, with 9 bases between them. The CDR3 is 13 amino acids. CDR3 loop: CASRQPGQETQYF. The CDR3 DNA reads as TGTGCCAGCAGGCAACCAGGCCAAGAGACCCAGTACTTC. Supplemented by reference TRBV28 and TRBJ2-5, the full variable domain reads DVKVTQSSRYLVKRTGEKVFLECVQDMDHENMFWYRQDPGLGLRLIYFSYDVKMKEKGDIPEGYSVSREKKERFSLILESASTNQTSMYLCASRQPGQETQYFGPGTRLLVL.

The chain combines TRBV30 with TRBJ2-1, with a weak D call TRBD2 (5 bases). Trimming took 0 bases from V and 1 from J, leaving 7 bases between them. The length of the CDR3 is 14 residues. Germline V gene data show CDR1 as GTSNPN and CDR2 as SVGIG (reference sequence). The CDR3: CAWSVRGSYNEQFF. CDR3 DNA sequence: TGTGCCTGGAGTGTACGGGGTTCCTACAATGAGCAGTTCTTC.

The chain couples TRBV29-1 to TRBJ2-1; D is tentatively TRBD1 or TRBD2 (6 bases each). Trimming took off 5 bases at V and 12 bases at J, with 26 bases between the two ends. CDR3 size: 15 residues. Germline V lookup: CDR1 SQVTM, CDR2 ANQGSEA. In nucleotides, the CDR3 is TGCAGCGTTCCTCCCACACGTGTGGGGGGCCGGATGCAGTTCTTC. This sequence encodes CSVPPTRVGGRMQFF.

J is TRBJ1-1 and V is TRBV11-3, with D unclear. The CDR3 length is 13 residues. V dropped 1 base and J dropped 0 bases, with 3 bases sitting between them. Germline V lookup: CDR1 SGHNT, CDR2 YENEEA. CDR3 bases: TGTGCCAGCAGCTTAGGGATGAACACTGAAGCTTTCTTT. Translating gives CASSLGMNTEAFF.

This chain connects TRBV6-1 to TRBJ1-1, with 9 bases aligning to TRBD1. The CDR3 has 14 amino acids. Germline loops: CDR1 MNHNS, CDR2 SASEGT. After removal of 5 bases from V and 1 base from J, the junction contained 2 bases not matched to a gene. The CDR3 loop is CASSQDRGNTEAFF. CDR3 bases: TGTGCCAGCAGTCAGGACAGGGGGAACACTGAAGCTTTCTTT.

CDR3 region: CASSHSGAGGNEQFF. The CDR3 DNA reads TGTGCCAGCAGTCACAGCGGAGCGGGAGGGAATGAGCAGTTCTTC. The chain combines TRBV27 with TRBJ2-1, with 10 nucleotides matching TRBD2. V shed 5 bases and J 7 bases; nucleotides not matched to a gene: 8. CDR1 and CDR2 (germline): MNHEY, SMNVEV (reference sequence). CDR3 length: 15 amino acids.

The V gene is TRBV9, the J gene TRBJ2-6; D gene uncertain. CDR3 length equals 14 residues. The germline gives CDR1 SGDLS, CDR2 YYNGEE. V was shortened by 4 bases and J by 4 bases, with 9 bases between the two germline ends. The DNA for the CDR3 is TGTGCCAGCAGCACCCACGCGGGGGCCAACGTCCTGACTTTC. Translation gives CASSTHAGANVLTF.

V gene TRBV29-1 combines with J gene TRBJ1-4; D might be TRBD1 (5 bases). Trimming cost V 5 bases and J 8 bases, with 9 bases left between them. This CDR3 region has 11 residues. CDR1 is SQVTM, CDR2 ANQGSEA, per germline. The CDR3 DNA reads TGCAGCGTTCTCCGGGGGGAAAAACTGTTTTTT. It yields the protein CSVLRGEKLFF.

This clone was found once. The CDR3 loop reads CASSPLAGAQETQYF. As DNA, the CDR3 is TGTGCCAGCAGTCCTCTAGCGGGAGCCCAAGAGACCCAGTACTTC. V is TRBV28 and J is TRBJ2-5; 10 nucleotides line up with TRBD2. Trimming took 5 bases from V and 1 from J; bases not matched to a gene: 4. The CDR3 spans 15 residues. From germline, CDR1 is MDHEN and CDR2 SYDVKM.

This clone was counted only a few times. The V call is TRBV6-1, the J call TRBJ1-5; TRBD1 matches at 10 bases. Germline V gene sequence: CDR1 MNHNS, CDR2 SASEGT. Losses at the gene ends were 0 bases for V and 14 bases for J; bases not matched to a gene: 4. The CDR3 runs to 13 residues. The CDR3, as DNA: TGTGCCAGCAGTGAAGCGGAGACAGGGGGCGAGCATTTT. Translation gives CASSEAETGGEHF.

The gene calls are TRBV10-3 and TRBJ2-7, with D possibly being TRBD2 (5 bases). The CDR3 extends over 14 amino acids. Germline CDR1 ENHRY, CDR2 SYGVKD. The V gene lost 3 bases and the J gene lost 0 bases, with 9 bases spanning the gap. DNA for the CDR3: TGTGCCATCAGTGAAGCGGAAAGCTCCTACGAGCAGTACTTC. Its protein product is CAISEAESSYEQYF.

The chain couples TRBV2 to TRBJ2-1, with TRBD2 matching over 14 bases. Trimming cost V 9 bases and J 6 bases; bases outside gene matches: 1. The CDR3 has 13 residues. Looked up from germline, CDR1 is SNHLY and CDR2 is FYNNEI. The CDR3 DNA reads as TGTGCCAGTGGGACTAGCGGGAGCAATGAGCAGTTCTTC. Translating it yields CASGTSGSNEQFF.

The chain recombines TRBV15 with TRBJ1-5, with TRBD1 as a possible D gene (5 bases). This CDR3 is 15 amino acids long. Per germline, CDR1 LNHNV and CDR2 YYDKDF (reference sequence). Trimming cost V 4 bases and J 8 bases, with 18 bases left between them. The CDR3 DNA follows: TGTGCCACCAGCACTGGGGGATCTACGCGGGAGCCCCAGCATTTT. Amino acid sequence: CATSTGGSTREPQHF.

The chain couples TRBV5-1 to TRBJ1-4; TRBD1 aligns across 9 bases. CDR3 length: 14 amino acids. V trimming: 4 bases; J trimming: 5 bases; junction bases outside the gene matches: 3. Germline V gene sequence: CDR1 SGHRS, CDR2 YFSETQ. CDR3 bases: TGCGCCAGCAGCACGGGACAGGGAAATGAAAAACTGTTTTTT. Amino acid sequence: CASSTGQGNEKLFF. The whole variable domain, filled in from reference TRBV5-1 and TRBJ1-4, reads KAGVTQTPRYLIKTRGQQVTLSCSPISGHRSVSWYQQTPGQGLQFLFEYFSETQRNKGNFPGRFSGRQFSNSRSEMNVSTLELGDSALYLCASSTGQGNEKLFFGSGTQLSVL.

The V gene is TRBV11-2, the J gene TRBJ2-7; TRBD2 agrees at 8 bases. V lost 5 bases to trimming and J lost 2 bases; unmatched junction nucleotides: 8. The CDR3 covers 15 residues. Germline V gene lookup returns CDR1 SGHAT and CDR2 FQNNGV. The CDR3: CASSLYSGTAYEQYF. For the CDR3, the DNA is TGTGCCAGCAGCCTCTATAGCGGGACTGCCTACGAGCAGTACTTC.

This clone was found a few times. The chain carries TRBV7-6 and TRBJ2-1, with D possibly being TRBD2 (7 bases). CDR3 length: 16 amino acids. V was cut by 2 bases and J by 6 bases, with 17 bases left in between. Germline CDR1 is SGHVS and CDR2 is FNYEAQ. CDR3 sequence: CASSLLSRGAGNEQFF. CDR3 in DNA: TGTGCCAGCAGCTTACTTAGCCGGGGGGCGGGCAATGAGCAGTTCTTC.

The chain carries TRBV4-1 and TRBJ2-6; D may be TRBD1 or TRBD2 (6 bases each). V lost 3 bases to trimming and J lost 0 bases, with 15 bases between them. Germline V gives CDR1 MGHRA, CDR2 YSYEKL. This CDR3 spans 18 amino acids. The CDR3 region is CASSHGGLGHSGANVLTF. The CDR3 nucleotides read TGCGCCAGCAGCCATGGGGGGCTAGGACACTCTGGGGCCAACGTCCTGACTTTC.

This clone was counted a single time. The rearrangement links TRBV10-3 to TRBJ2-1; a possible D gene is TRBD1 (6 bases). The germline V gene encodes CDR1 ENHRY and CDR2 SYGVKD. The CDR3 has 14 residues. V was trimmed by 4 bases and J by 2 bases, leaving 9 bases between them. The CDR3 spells CAISGAGAYNEQFF. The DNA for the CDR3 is TGTGCCATCAGTGGGGCAGGGGCCTACAATGAGCAGTTCTTC.

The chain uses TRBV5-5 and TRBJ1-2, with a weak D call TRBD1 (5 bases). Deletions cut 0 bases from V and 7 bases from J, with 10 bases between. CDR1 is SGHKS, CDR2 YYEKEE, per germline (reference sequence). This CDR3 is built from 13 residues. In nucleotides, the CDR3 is TGTGCCAGCAGCTTGGAAGGGACGTTTGGCTACACCTTC. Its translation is CASSLEGTFGYTF. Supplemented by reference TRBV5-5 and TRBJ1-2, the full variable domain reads DAGVTQSPTHLIKTRGQQVTLRCSPISGHKSVSWYQQVLGQGPQFIFQYYEKEERGRGNFPDRFSARQFPNYSSELNVNALLLGDSALYLCASSLEGTFGYTFGSGTRLTVV.

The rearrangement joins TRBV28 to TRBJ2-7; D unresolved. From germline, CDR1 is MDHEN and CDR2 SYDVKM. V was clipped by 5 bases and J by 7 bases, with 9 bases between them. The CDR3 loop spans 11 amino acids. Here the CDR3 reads CASSILREQYF. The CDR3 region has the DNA TGTGCCAGCAGTATCCTCCGGGAGCAGTACTTC.

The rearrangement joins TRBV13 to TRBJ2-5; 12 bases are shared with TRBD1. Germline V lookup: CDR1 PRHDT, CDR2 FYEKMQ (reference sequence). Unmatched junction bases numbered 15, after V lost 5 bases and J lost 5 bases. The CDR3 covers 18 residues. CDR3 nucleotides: TGTGCCAGCAGCCGACTGAAGTGGGACAGGGGGCCGGGGGAGACCCAGTACTTC. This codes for CASSRLKWDRGPGETQYF.

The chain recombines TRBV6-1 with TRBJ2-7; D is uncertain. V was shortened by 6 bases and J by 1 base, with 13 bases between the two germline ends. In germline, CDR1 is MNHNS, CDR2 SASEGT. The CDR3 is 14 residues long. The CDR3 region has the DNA TGTGCCAGCAGGGTCATGACGGCTTCCTACGAGCAGTACTTC. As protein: CASRVMTASYEQYF.

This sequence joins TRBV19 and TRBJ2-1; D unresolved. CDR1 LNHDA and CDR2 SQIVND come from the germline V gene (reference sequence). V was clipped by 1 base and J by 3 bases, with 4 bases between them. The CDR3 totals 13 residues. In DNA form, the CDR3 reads TGTGCCAGTAGTATAGGACTCTACAATGAGCAGTTCTTC. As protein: CASSIGLYNEQFF.

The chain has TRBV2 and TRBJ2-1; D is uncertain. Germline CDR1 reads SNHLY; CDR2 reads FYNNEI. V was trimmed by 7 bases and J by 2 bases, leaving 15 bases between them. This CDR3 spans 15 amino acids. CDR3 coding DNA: TGTGCCAGCAAAAAGCAGCTGGGGACCTACAATGAGCAGTTCTTC. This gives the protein CASKKQLGTYNEQFF.

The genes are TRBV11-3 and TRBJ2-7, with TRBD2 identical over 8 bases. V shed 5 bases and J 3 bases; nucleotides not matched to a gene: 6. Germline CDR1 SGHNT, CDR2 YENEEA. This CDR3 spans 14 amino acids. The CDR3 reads CASSLSGGNYEQYF. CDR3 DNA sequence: TGTGCCAGCAGCCTTTCGGGAGGGAACTACGAGCAGTACTTC.

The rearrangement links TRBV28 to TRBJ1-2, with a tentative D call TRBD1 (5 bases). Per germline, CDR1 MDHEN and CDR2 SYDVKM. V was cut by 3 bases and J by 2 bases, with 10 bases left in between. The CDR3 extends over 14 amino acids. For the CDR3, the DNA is TGTGCCAGCAGTTTCTTTGGGGCCAACTATGGCTACACCTTC. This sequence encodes CASSFFGANYGYTF.